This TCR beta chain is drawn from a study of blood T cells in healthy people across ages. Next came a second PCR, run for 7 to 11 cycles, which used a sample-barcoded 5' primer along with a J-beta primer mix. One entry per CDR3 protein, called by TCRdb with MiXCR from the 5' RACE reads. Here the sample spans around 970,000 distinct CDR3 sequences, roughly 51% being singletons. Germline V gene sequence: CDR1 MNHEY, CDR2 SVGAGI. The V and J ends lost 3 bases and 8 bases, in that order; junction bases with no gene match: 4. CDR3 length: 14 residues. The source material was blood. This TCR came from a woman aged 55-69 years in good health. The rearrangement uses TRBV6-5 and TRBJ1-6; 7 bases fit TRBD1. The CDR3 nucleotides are TGTGCCAGCAGTTATCGGGACAGCCATTCACCCCTCCACTTT. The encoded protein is CASSYRDSHSPLHF.